One sample yielded the 6 T cell receptor beta chains listed below, sequenced in a study of regulatory T cells in long-lasting Graves disease. Time point here: persistent/refractory GD, antithyroid drugs over 5 years with positive TRAb. Preparation of the TCR library used RNA extracted from PBMCs. Construction of the TCR beta libraries employed iRepertoire HTBI primers in conjunction with Arm-PCR of CDR3 regions. MiXCR, applied by TCRdb to the multiplex PCR reads, yields one record per CDR3 protein. The sample lists roughly 500,000 distinct CDR3 sequences, about 20% occurring once. Sample: peripheral blood mononuclear cells (PBMCs), taken when the disease was refractory, from a patient treated with antithyroid drugs. The receptors here all came from a female donor with Graves disease.

The chain recombines TRBV7-3 with TRBJ2-2; the match to TRBD1 covers 9 bases. Looked up from germline, CDR1 is SGHTA and CDR2 is FQGTGA. This CDR3 contains 14 residues. V lost 3 bases and J lost 7; bases outside the gene matches: 3. The CDR3 DNA is TGTGCCAGCAGCTTGACAGGGGGAAGCGGGGAGCTGTTTTTT. As protein: CASSLTGGSGELFF.

This clonotype occurred many times. This sequence joins TRBV27 and TRBJ1-1; D might be TRBD1 (6 bases). CDR1 and CDR2 from the germline V gene are MNHEY and SMNVEV (reference sequence). The CDR3 sequence is 16 residues long. The V end lost 10 bases, the J end lost 0 bases, and 21 bases lay between the germline ends. In nucleotides, the CDR3 is TGTGCCACCGCCCGAGGACAGTATAGGATGAACACTGAAGCTTTCTTT. Translation gives CATARGQYRMNTEAFF.

This clonotype occurred a few times. The CDR3 DNA is TGTGCCAGCAGTAACGACTACGAGCAGTACTTC. It specifies CASSNDYEQYF. The chain joins TRBV6-1 to TRBJ2-7; D gene uncertain. The CDR3 extends over 11 amino acids. Trimming removed 5 bases at V and 3 bases at J, with 5 bases between. Germline CDR1 is MNHNS and CDR2 is SASEGT.

This clonotype was counted many times. The chain combines TRBV6-9 with TRBJ1-2; possible D gene TRBD1, 5 bases. The CDR3 is 13 amino acids. CDR1 and CDR2 (germline): MNHGY, SVAAGI. V shed 3 bases and J shed 8 bases, with 13 bases lying between them. In DNA, the CDR3 is TGTGCCAGCAGTTACGGGGGGACGGGAGGCTACACCTTC. This codes for CASSYGGTGGYTF.

About this clonotype itself: A read error may account for a junction end that differs from germline. This chain connects TRBV2 to TRBJ2-3, with TRBD1 matching 8 bases. Germline lookup yields CDR1 SNHLY and CDR2 FYNNEI. There are 14 residues in the CDR3. The CDR3 DNA is TGTGCCAGCAGGAGGACAGGGAGCACAGATGCGCAGTATTTT. Its protein is CASRRTGSTDAQYF.

This sequence joins TRBV7-2 and TRBJ1-3; 7 bases match TRBD1. Germline V gene sequence: CDR1 SGHTA, CDR2 FQGNSA. The CDR3 loop spans 14 amino acids. J gave up 6 bases and V 1 base, and 3 bases lay outside the gene matches. The DNA of the CDR3 is TGTGCCAGCAGCTTAGGACAGGGATTAAACACCATATATTTT. Encoded protein: CASSLGQGLNTIYF.